This T cell receptor (beta chain) comes out of a study of prognosis after radiotherapy for stage I lung cancer (dated by TCRdb to about 2021). About the study as a whole: Fewer than 20 stage I NSCLC patients were enrolled in Nanjing, China, between 2018 and 2019. Stage I lung tumors that were newly diagnosed and primary were found in more than eleven patients, while about five patients had oligometastatic NSCLC after surgical resection of the primary tumor. All patients were regarded as medically inoperable, because of comorbidities in over 10 patients and refusal of surgery in several patients. The cohort was made up of about 13 men and a handful of women, with a median age of 74.5 years and an age range of 53 to 84 years. Tumor histology was squamous cell carcinoma in over 5 patients and adenocarcinoma in some 12. Using image-guided IMRT or VMAT, SBRT was delivered in 3 to 5 fractions at a biologically effective dose of at least 100 Gy. SBRT was not combined with any concurrent therapy in any patient. Four of the 19 patients developed distant metastases after SBRT, at a median of about 7 months; the other 15 showed no significant progression. Peripheral blood TCR beta repertoires were profiled in stage I NSCLC patients before and after stereotactic body radiotherapy, and the repertoires were related to distant failure. The study took one blood sample before SBRT and one after SBRT from each of 20 or so patients and sequenced all 38 samples. Overall study results and their limits: Unique TCR clone counts fell after SBRT (median about 9,600 before versus roughly 6,200 after; Wilcoxon paired P=0.011). None of the reported P values were adjusted for multiple comparisons. The small cohort and short follow-up limited the study, so independent validation of the findings is needed. Differences by metastasis status were reportedly seen in TRBV and TRBJ usage frequencies, involving two V genes at baseline and, after SBRT, roughly ten V genes and two J genes. Whether the expanded TCR clones were tumor-specific was not determined. Post-SBRT Shannon entropy and its change from baseline were lower in patients who developed distant metastases; baseline Shannon entropy was not associated with metastases.

Two rounds of multiplex PCR were performed to amplify the TCR beta CDR3 region from genomic DNA. In the first round of PCR, primers specific to each TRBV and TRBJ gene were used, and the primer sequences are filed in Chinese patent CN105087789A. The second PCR round used universal primers. The Roche High Pure PCR Template Preparation Kit was used to extract genomic DNA from the frozen PBMCs. The libraries underwent paired-end sequencing with 151 bp reads on an Illumina HiSeq 3000. For the original study's pipeline: CutAdapt was used to remove raw reads lacking the multiplex PCR primer sequences. PEAR was used to merge high-quality paired reads into contigs. By alignment to reference sequences, MiXCR assigned TRB V, D and J gene segments to each contig. CDR3 sequences were clustered by base quality and sequence similarity to remove sequencing errors. Shannon entropy normalized by the natural log of productive TCR sequence number was used as the measure of diversity. One minus Shannon entropy divided by the natural log of the number of unique clonotypes was used as the definition of clonality. Progression-free survival cut-offs for repertoire metrics were chosen using the Youden index of ROC curves, with analyses run in R 3.5.3. TCRdb redid the processing of the public reads, applying fastp at Q25 and MiXCR, and retained in-frame beta chains. Entries are consolidated by CDR3 protein sequence, retaining the most common genes and DNA. None of the V and J calls come from the authors' own analysis; TCRdb made them. The sample includes roughly 30,000 distinct CDR3 sequences, with roughly 52% observed a single time. In total, the top ten clones hold more than 15% of the sample.

This clonotype came up many times. Which antigen it targets is not known. The record has no base qualities; no much larger clone is one base away. A history of other malignancies or of prior chemotherapy or radiotherapy was absent in all patients, and node-negative disease was shown on CT and PET/CT in all patients. At each of two time points, around 5.9 milliliters of peripheral venous blood were collected in EDTA tubes. PBMCs were isolated by Ficoll-Paque Plus density-gradient centrifugation. Immediately after collection, samples were stored at -80 degrees C until analysis. This clonotype was sampled from a donor at least 50 years old with non-small cell lung cancer. The sequencing used PBMCs, collected before or after stereotactic body radiation therapy (not recorded which).

The DNA is TGTGCCAGCAGTCCGTCGTCGGGGGAAGCCACCTACGAGCAGTACTTC. Translated, it reads CASSPSSGEATYEQYF. This chain is built from TRBV12-3 or TRBV12-4 and TRBJ2-7, with a weak D call of TRBD2 (6 bases match). V is pared back by 5 bases and J by 2 bases, with 19 bases lying between the germline termini. The CDR3 holds 16 amino acids from the cysteine to the phenylalanine. Only CDR3 DNA remains: 48 bases, in frame from the first base.